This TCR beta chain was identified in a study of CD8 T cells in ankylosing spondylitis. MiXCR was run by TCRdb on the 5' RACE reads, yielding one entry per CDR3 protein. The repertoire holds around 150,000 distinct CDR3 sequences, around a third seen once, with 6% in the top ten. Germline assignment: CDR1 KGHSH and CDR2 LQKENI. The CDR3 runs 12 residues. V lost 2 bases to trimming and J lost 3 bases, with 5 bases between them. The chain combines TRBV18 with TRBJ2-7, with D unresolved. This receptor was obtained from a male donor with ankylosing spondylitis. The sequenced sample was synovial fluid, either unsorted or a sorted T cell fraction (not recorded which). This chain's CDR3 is CASSPGFYEQYF. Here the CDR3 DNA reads TGTGCCAGCTCACCAGGGTTCTACGAGCAGTACTTC.